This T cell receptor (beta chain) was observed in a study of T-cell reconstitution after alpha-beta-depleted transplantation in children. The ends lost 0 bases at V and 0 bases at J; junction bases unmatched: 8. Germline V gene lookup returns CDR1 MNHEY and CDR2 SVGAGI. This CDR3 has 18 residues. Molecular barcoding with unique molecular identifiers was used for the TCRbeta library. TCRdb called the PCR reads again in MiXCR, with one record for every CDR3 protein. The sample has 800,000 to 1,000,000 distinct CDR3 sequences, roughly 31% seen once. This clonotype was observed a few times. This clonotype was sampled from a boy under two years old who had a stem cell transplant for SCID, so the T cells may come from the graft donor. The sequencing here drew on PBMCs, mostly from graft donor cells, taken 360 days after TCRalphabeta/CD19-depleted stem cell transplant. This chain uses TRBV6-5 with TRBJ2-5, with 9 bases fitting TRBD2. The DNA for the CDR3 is TGTGCCAGCAGTTACTCGATACTCCTAGCGGGGTACCAAGAGACCCAGTACTTC. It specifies CASSYSILLAGYQETQYF.